A single sample is the source of the 28 T cell receptor beta chains below, sequenced in a study of T cell changes during pregnancy in multiple sclerosis. Clones were read by immunoSEQ multiplex PCR, and TCRdb kept only the in-frame ones, dropping some. Among about 45,000 clones listed, approximately 90% were seen once. The sample consisted of CD8+ T cells from peripheral blood mononuclear cells, taken in the second trimester of pregnancy. The receptors here all came from a female donor with multiple sclerosis, enrolled in a pregnancy study.

The chain has TRBV27 and TRBJ1-5; D gene ambiguous. CDR3 length equals 12 residues. The V gene lost 3 bases and the J gene lost 7 bases, with 7 bases spanning the gap. Looked up from germline, CDR1 is MNHEY and CDR2 is SMNVEV (reference sequence). CDR3 DNA: TGTGCCAGCAGTTTCGCGGGGCAGCCCCAGCATTTT. Translated, it gives CASSFAGQPQHF.

The rearrangement links TRBV5-5 to TRBJ1-4; TRBD1 matches at 9 bases. Germline trimming cut 4 bases from V and 8 bases from J; bases unmatched to any gene: 6. This CDR3 contains 14 residues. Germline V lookup: CDR1 SGHKS, CDR2 YYEKEE (reference sequence). The CDR3 loop is CASSQTGGWEKLFF. CDR3 in DNA: TGTGCCAGCAGCCAAACAGGGGGCTGGGAAAAACTGTTTTTT. Full variable domain (remainder filled in from reference TRBV5-5 and TRBJ1-4): DAGVTQSPTHLIKTRGQQVTLRCSPISGHKSVSWYQQVLGQGPQFIFQYYEKEERGRGNFPDRFSARQFPNYSSELNVNALLLGDSALYLCASSQTGGWEKLFFGSGTQLSVL.

The chain combines TRBV27 with TRBJ2-1; D might be TRBD2 (6 bases). Germline V CDR1 and CDR2: MNHEY, SMNVEV (reference sequence). The germline V and J ends were trimmed by 3 bases and 2 bases, with 11 bases remaining between them. There are 15 residues in the CDR3. The CDR3 sequence is CASSFGGAAYNEQFF. CDR3 bases: TGTGCCAGCAGTTTCGGAGGGGCGGCCTACAATGAGCAGTTCTTC.

The rearrangement joins TRBV7-7 to TRBJ2-2; D remains unclear. The CDR3 covers 14 residues. CDR1 is SSHAT and CDR2 is FNYEAQ in the germline V gene (reference sequence). Trimming removed 3 bases from V and 1 base from J, with 6 bases in between. The CDR3 region has the DNA TGTGCCAGCAGCTTTCGTAAGAACACCGGGGAGCTGTTTTTT. Its protein product is CASSFRKNTGELFF. The full variable domain, in which reference TRBV7-7 and TRBJ2-2 provide the parts outside the CDR3, is GAGVSQSPRYKVTKRGQDVTLRCDPISSHATLYWYQQALGQGPEFLTYFNYEAQPDKSGLPSDRFSAERPEGSISTLTIQRTEQRDSAMYRCASSFRKNTGELFFGEGSRLTVL.

This clone was seen a handful of times. The rearrangement joins TRBV6-4 to TRBJ1-2, with 12 positions matching TRBD1. J lost 4 bases, V lost 2 bases, and 5 bases had no gene match. The V gene's germline CDR1 is MRHNA and CDR2 SNTAGT. This CDR3 has 16 residues. The CDR3: CASSDEGTGGLYGYTF. In nucleotides, the CDR3 is TGTGCCAGCAGTGACGAGGGGACAGGGGGCCTCTATGGCTACACCTTC.

This clone was seen once. The chain employs TRBV7-6 and TRBJ1-3; D gene ambiguous. CDR3 length: 15 amino acids. The germline V and J ends were trimmed by 5 bases and 3 bases, with 14 bases remaining between them. Germline lookup yields CDR1 SGHVS and CDR2 FNYEAQ. The DNA for the CDR3 is TGTGCCAGCAGCCCCCCCGGGTCCCGTGGAAACACCATATATTTT. As protein: CASSPPGSRGNTIYF. Drawing the rest from reference TRBV7-6 and TRBJ1-3, the complete variable domain is GAGVSQSPRYKVTKRGQDVALRCDPISGHVSLYWYRQALGQGPEFLTYFNYEAQQDKSGLPNDRFSAERPEGSISTLTIQRTEQRDSAMYRCASSPPGSRGNTIYFGEGSWLTVV.

This clone was seen just once. V gene TRBV5-8 combines with J gene TRBJ2-2; D possibly corresponds to TRBD2 (5 bases). The V end was cut by 10 bases, the J end by 3 bases, with 22 bases between. There are 16 residues in the CDR3. Germline V gives CDR1 SGHTS, CDR2 YDEGEE. DNA for the CDR3: TGTGCCTCCCATCAGGAACCGGGATCCGACACCGGGGAGCTGTTTTTT. Amino acids: CASHQEPGSDTGELFF.

The V and J genes are TRBV27 and TRBJ2-5; no clear D. Trimming left V 6 bases short and J 4 bases short, with 12 bases between. Germline CDR1 and CDR2: MNHEY and SMNVEV (reference sequence). CDR3 size: 13 residues. The CDR3 sequence: CASRPLSGETQYF. The CDR3 DNA sequence: TGTGCCAGCAGACCCCTTTCAGGAGAGACCCAGTACTTC.

This CDR3 is CASSPALGGEQYF. DNA for the CDR3: TGTGCCAGTAGCCCTGCTTTGGGGGGCGAGCAGTACTTC. This chain joins TRBV19 and TRBJ2-7; a possible D gene is TRBD2 (6 bases). V shed 6 bases and J shed 6 bases, with 15 bases lying between them. The CDR3 sequence is 13 residues long. Per germline, CDR1 LNHDA and CDR2 SQIVND (reference sequence).

This chain joins TRBV6-5 and TRBJ1-6; 10 positions match TRBD1. The CDR3 spans 15 residues. Germline CDR1 reads MNHEY; CDR2 reads SVGAGI. The V and J ends lost 5 bases and 6 bases, in that order; junction bases with no gene match: 4. In nucleotides, the CDR3 is TGTGCCAGCAGTCGGGACAGGGGATCTAATTCACCCCTCCACTTT. As protein: CASSRDRGSNSPLHF.

V is TRBV7-9 and J is TRBJ2-7; perhaps TRBD1 as D (8 bases). The CDR3 contains 15 residues. Germline V gives CDR1 SEHNR, CDR2 FQNEAQ (reference sequence). V was shortened by 7 bases and J by 3 bases, with 19 bases between the two germline ends. The CDR3 reads CASIRTGGGRYEQYF. CDR3 DNA sequence: TGTGCCAGCATTCGAACAGGGGGGGGGCGCTACGAGCAGTACTTC.

The chain's CDR3 is CATEGDSYNEQFF. The CDR3 DNA is TGCGCCACAGAGGGGGACTCCTACAATGAGCAGTTCTTC. The chain links TRBV5-1 to TRBJ2-1; D perhaps matches TRBD1 (6 bases). Trimming pared 9 bases from V and 0 bases from J, leaving 10 bases between. The germline V gene has CDR1 SGHRS and CDR2 YFSETQ. The CDR3 is 13 amino acids.

This clone came up once. This chain links TRBV16 with TRBJ1-2; D is possibly TRBD1 (6 bases). The CDR3 extends over 15 amino acids. V lost 3 bases and J lost 4, with 15 bases in between. CDR1 KGHSY and CDR2 FQNENV come from the germline V gene. In DNA form, the CDR3 reads TGTGCCAGCAGCCATTCAGGGGCAATGATCTATGGCTACACCTTC. It is translated as CASSHSGAMIYGYTF. The variable domain in full, completed from reference TRBV16 and TRBJ1-2, reads GEEVAQTPKHLVRGEGQKAKLYCAPIKGHSYVFWYQQVLKNEFKFLISFQNENVFDETGMPKERFSAKCLPNSPCSLEIQATKLEDSAVYFCASSHSGAMIYGYTFGSGTRLTVV.

The CDR3 DNA is TGTGCCACCAGCAATAGTCGAGAACCACTATGGAGCTACACCTTC. It specifies CATSNSREPLWSYTF. V gene TRBV15 combines with J gene TRBJ1-2; D is undetermined. Trimming took off 4 bases at V and 9 bases at J, with 21 bases between the two ends. CDR1 is LNHNV and CDR2 is YYDKDF in the germline V gene (reference sequence). The CDR3 is 15 residues long. The variable domain in full, with the rest retrieved from reference TRBV15 and TRBJ1-2, is DAMVIQNPRYQVTQFGKPVTLSCSQTLNHNVMYWYQQKSSQAPKLLFHYYDKDFNNEADTPDNFQSRRPNTSFCFLDIRSPGLGDTAMYLCATSNSREPLWSYTFGSGTRLTVV.

The J gene is TRBJ1-1, the V gene TRBV5-6; D is perhaps TRBD1 (5 bases). CDR1 and CDR2 (germline): SGHDT, YYEEEE. Trimming took 4 bases from V and 1 from J, leaving 17 bases between them. The length of the CDR3 is 16 residues. This chain's CDR3 is CASSPPAGRWNTEAFF. Written as DNA, the CDR3 is TGTGCCAGCAGCCCTCCGGCGGGACGGTGGAACACTGAAGCTTTCTTT.

V is TRBV7-9 and J is TRBJ2-2; the match to TRBD2 covers 7 bases. The CDR3 has 15 amino acids. Germline assignment: CDR1 SEHNR and CDR2 FQNEAQ (reference sequence). J was trimmed by 4 bases and V by 1 base; bases with no gene match: 3. CDR3 sequence: CASSLGGTITGELFF. The CDR3 nucleotides are TGTGCCAGCAGCTTAGGGGGGACTATCACCGGGGAGCTGTTTTTT.

The chain couples TRBV7-3 to TRBJ1-1; D possibly corresponds to TRBD1 (5 bases). Germline V gene lookup returns CDR1 SGHTA and CDR2 FQGTGA. This CDR3 spans 16 amino acids. V was pared by 8 bases and J by 2 bases, with 21 bases between. CDR3 nucleotide sequence: TGTGCCAGCTCACAAGTGGGAGGGACTCAAAACACTGAAGCTTTCTTT. Translating it yields CASSQVGGTQNTEAFF.

The gene calls are TRBV7-9 and TRBJ2-2, with 9 bases identical to TRBD2. The CDR3 consists of 15 residues. Germline assignment: CDR1 SEHNR and CDR2 FQNEAQ (reference sequence). After removal of 2 bases from V and 4 bases from J, the junction contained 2 bases not matched to a gene. This CDR3 is CASSLRGGATGELFF. The CDR3 DNA is TGTGCCAGCAGCTTACGCGGGGGGGCCACCGGGGAGCTGTTTTTT.

The rearrangement joins TRBV2 to TRBJ2-5; D gene unclear. This CDR3 region has 13 residues. V gave up 6 bases and J gave up 1 base, with 9 bases separating them. CDR1 is SNHLY, CDR2 FYNNEI, per germline. CDR3 residues: CASRSKPQETQYF. The CDR3 nucleotides read TGTGCCAGCAGGTCCAAGCCCCAAGAGACCCAGTACTTC. The variable domain in full, with the rest retrieved from reference TRBV2 and TRBJ2-5, is EPEVTQTPSHQVTQMGQEVILRCVPISNHLYFYWYRQILGQKVEFLVSFYNNEISEKSEIFDDQFSVERPDGSNFTLKIRSTKLEDSAMYFCASRSKPQETQYFGPGTRLLVL.

The rearrangement joins TRBV7-3 to TRBJ2-2; TRBD2 is a possible D gene (6 bases). This CDR3 region has 13 residues. Germline lookup yields CDR1 SGHTA and CDR2 FQGTGA. Trimming stripped 7 bases from V and 4 bases from J, with 10 bases between. CDR3 loop: CASKGRSTGELFF. DNA of the CDR3: TGTGCCAGCAAGGGGAGGAGCACCGGGGAGCTGTTTTTT.

This clone showed up just once. This chain links TRBV7-8 with TRBJ2-7; 9 bases line up with TRBD1. The J segment lost 3 bases and the V segment lost 5 bases, leaving 2 bases of the junction unmatched. CDR1 is SGHVS and CDR2 is FQNEAQ in the germline V gene. There are 13 residues in the CDR3. The CDR3 loop reads CASSPTGGYEQYF. CDR3 coding DNA: TGTGCCAGCAGCCCGACAGGGGGCTACGAGCAGTACTTC.

This sequence joins TRBV10-3 and TRBJ1-2; 9 nucleotides align to TRBD1. CDR1 is ENHRY, CDR2 SYGVKD, per germline. Germline trimming cut 0 bases from V and 3 bases from J; bases unmatched to any gene: 2. The CDR3 covers 15 residues. CDR3 region: CAISESRDRDYGYTF. The DNA of the CDR3 is TGTGCCATCAGTGAGTCCCGGGACAGGGACTATGGCTACACCTTC.

This rearrangement joins TRBV27 to TRBJ2-7; D possibly corresponds to TRBD2 (6 bases). The germline V gene has CDR1 MNHEY and CDR2 SMNVEV (reference sequence). V lost 6 bases and J 5 bases, leaving 14 bases between the germline ends. This CDR3 is 13 amino acids long. In DNA, the CDR3 is TGTGCCAGCAGCCCCCGCGGGGCCCACGAGCAGTACTTC. As protein: CASSPRGAHEQYF.

The chain couples TRBV10-3 to TRBJ2-7; D might be TRBD1 (8 bases). The germline V gene encodes CDR1 ENHRY and CDR2 SYGVKD. Trimming took off 2 bases at V and 4 bases at J, with 15 bases between the two ends. The CDR3 has 15 residues. CDR3 bases: TGTGCCATCAGTGAGCGCGGACAGGGAGGGTACGAGCAGTACTTC. Translation: CAISERGQGGYEQYF.

The chain employs TRBV6-5 and TRBJ1-1, with TRBD1 matching 12 bases. The CDR3 is made up of 15 amino acids. With V trimmed by 1 base and J by 6 bases, 3 bases remained unmatched. From germline, CDR1 is MNHEY and CDR2 SVGAGI. In DNA form, the CDR3 reads TGTGCCAGCAGTTACTGGGGACAGGGGGCCTCTGAAGCTTTCTTT. Its protein is CASSYWGQGASEAFF.

The gene calls are TRBV10-3 and TRBJ2-7; TRBD2 agrees at 8 bases. Germline trimming cut 6 bases from V and 3 bases from J; bases unmatched to any gene: 13. This CDR3 has 16 residues. CDR1 is ENHRY, CDR2 SYGVKD, per germline. The CDR3 DNA reads TGTGCCATCAGCCCCTCAACCGGGACTAGTTTCTACGAGCAGTACTTC. Residues: CAISPSTGTSFYEQYF.

This sequence joins TRBV4-2 and TRBJ1-6, with D uncertain. This CDR3 contains 12 residues. Germline V gives CDR1 LGHNA, CDR2 YNFKEQ. V was cut by 1 base and J by 9 bases, with 4 bases left in between. The CDR3 region is CASSQVSSPLHF. CDR3 coding DNA: TGTGCCAGCAGCCAAGTCAGTTCACCCCTCCACTTT.

The chain is built from TRBV4-2 and TRBJ2-7; possible D gene TRBD1, 5 bases. There are 14 residues in the CDR3. Trimming shortened V by 3 bases and J by 2 bases, and 11 bases separated the two germline ends. Looked up from germline, CDR1 is LGHNA and CDR2 is YNFKEQ. The CDR3 loop reads CASSQDTLTYEQYF. The CDR3 coding sequence is TGTGCCAGCAGCCAGGACACACTGACCTACGAGCAGTACTTC.